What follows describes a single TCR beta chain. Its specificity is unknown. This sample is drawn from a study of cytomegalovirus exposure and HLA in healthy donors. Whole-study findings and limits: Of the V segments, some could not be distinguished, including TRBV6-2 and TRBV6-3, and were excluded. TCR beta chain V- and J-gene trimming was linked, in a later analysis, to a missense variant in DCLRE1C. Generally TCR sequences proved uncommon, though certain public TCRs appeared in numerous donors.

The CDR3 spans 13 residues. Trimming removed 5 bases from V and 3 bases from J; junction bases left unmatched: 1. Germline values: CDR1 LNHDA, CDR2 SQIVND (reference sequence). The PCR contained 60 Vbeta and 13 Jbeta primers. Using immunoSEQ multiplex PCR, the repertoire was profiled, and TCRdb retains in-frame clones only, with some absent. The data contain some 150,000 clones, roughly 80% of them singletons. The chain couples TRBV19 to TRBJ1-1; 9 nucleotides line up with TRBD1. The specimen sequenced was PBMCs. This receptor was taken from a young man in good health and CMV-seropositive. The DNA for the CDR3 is TGTGCCAGTAGTCGACAGGGGGACACTGAAGCTTTCTTT. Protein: CASSRQGDTEAFF.